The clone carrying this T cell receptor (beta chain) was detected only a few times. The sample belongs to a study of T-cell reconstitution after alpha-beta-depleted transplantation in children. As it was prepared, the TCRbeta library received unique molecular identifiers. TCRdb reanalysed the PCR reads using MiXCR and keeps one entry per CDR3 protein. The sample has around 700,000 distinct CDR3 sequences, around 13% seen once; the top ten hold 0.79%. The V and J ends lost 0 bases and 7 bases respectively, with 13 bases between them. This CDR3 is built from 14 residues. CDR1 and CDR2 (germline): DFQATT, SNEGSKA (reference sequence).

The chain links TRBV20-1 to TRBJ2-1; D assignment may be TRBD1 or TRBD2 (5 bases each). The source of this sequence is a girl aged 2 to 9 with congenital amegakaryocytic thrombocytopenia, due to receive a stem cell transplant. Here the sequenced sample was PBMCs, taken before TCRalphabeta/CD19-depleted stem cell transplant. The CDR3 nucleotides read TGCAGTGCTAGAGAGGGGACCCCGTGGAATGAGCAGTTCTTC. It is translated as CSAREGTPWNEQFF.